This T cell receptor beta chain was identified during a study of blood T cells in healthy people across ages. Study results and limitations: Underestimates were what the diversity estimates from one million T cells were considered to be.

As concerns this clonotype: Its specificity is unknown.

The ends lost 6 bases at V and 1 base at J; junction bases unmatched: 5. Germline V lookup: CDR1 SNHLY, CDR2 FYNNEI. This CDR3 contains 14 residues. Next came a second PCR, run for roughly 7 to 12 cycles, which used a sample-barcoded 5' primer along with a J-beta primer mix. Sequencing yielded, for each sample, at least 3 million paired-end reads carrying CDR3. TCRdb re-called the 5' RACE reads with MiXCR, one entry per CDR3 protein. Of 600,000 or so distinct CDR3 sequences listed, approximately 30% are singletons. The sequence came from a woman older than 75 in good health. The sequencing input was blood. The chain couples TRBV2 to TRBJ1-2, with 7 positions matching TRBD1. CDR3 region: CASRAGQLNYGYTF. CDR3 in DNA: TGTGCCAGCAGGGCGGGACAGCTTAACTATGGCTACACCTTC.